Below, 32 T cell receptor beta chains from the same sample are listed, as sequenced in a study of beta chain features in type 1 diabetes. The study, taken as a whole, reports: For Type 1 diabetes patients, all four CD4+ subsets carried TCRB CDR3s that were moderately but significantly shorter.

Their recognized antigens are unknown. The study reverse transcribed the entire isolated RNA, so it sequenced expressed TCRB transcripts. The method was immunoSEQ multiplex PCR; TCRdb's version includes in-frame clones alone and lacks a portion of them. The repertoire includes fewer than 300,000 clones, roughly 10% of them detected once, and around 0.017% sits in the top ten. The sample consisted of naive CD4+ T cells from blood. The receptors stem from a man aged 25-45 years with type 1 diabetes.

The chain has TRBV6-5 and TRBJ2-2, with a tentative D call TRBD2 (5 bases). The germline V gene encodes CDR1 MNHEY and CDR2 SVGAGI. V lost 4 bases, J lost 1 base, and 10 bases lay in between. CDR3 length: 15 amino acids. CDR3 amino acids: CASSSIGENTGELFF. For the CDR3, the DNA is TGTGCCAGCAGTTCAATCGGGGAGAACACCGGGGAGCTGTTTTTT.

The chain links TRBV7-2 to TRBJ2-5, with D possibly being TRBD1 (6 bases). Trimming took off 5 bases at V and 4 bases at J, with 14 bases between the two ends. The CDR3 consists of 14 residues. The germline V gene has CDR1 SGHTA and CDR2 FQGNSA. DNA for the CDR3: TGTGCCAGCAGCCGCCGTCTGGGGGCAGAGACCCAGTACTTC. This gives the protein CASSRRLGAETQYF.

The CDR3 here is CSAGGNIQYF. The CDR3 DNA is TGCAGTGCCGGGGGGAACATTCAGTACTTC. This chain connects TRBV20-1 to TRBJ2-4; TRBD2 matches at 7 bases. Looked up from germline, CDR1 is DFQATT and CDR2 is SNEGSKA (reference sequence). V lost 6 bases to trimming and J lost 7 bases; unmatched junction nucleotides: 0. The CDR3 runs to 10 residues.

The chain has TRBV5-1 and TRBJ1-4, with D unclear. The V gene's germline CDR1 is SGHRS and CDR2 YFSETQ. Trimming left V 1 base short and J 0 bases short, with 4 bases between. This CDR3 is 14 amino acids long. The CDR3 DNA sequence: TGCGCCAGCAGCTTGCTTTCAACTAATGAAAAACTGTTTTTT. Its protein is CASSLLSTNEKLFF.

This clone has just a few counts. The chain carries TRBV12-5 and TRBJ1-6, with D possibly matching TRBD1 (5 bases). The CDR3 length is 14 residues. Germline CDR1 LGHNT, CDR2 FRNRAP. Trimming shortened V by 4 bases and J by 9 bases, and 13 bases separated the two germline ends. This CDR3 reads CASGSGGTFSPLHF. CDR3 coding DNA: TGTGCTAGTGGTTCGGGAGGGACGTTTTCACCCCTCCACTTT.

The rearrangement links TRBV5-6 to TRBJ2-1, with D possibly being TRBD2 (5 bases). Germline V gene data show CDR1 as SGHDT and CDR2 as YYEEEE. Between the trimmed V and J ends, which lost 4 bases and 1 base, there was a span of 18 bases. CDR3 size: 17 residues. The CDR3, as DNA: TGTGCCAGCAGCATGGACCTGGGGAGTGGGTCCTACAATGAGCAGTTCTTC. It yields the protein CASSMDLGSGSYNEQFF. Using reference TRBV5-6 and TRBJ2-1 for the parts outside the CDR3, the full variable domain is DAGVTQSPTHLIKTRGQQVTLRCSPKSGHDTVSWYQQALGQGPQFIFQYYEEEERQRGNFPDRFSGHQFPNYSSELNVNALLLGDSALYLCASSMDLGSGSYNEQFFGPGTRLTVL.

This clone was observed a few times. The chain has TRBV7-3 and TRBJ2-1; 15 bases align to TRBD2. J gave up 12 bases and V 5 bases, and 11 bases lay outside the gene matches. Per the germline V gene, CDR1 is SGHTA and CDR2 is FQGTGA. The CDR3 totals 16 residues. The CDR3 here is CASSLGTSGGIWGQFF. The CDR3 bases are TGTGCCAGCAGCCTAGGGACTAGCGGGGGGATTTGGGGGCAGTTCTTC.

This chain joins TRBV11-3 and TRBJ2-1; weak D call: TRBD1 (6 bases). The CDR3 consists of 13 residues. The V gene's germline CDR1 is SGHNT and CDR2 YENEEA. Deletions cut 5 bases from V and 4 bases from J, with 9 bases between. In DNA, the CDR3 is TGTGCCAGCAGCGGTCAGGGGTACAATGAGCAGTTCTTC. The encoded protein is CASSGQGYNEQFF.

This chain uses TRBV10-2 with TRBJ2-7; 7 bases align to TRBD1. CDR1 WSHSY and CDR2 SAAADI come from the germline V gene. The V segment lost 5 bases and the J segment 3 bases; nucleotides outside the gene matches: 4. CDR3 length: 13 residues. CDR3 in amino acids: CASSRDSFYEQYF. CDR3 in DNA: TGCGCCAGCAGTAGGGACAGCTTCTACGAGCAGTACTTC.

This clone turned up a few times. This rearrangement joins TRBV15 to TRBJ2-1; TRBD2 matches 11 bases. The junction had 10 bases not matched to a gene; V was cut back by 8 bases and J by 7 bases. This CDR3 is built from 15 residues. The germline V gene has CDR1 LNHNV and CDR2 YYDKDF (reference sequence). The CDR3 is CATALGSGGANEQFF. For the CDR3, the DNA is TGTGCCACCGCCTTGGGTAGCGGGGGGGCAAATGAGCAGTTCTTC.

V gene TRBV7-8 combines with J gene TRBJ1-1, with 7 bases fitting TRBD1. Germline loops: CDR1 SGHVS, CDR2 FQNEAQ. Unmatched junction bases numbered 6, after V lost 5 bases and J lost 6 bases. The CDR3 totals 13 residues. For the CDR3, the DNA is TGTGCCAGCAGCCAACAGGGGTTCGCTGAAGCTTTCTTT. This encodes CASSQQGFAEAFF.

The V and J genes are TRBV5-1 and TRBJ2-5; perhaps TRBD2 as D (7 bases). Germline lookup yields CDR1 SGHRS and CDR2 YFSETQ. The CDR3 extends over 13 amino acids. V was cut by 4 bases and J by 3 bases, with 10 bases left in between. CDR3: CASSGGAKETQYF. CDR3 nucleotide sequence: TGCGCCAGCAGCGGGGGGGCCAAAGAGACCCAGTACTTC.

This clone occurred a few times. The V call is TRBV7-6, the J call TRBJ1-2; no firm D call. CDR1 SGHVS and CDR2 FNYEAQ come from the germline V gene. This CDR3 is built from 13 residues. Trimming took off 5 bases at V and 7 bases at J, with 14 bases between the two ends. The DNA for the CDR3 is TGTGCCAGCAGCCTCGGGTCTAGAAGTGGCTACACCTTC. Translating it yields CASSLGSRSGYTF.

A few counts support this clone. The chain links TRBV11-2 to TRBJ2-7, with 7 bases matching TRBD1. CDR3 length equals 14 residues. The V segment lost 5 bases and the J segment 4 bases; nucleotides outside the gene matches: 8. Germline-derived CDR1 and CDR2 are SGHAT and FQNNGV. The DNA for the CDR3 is TGTGCCAGCAGCCAAGGAGACAGGGTATACGAGCAGTACTTC. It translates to CASSQGDRVYEQYF.

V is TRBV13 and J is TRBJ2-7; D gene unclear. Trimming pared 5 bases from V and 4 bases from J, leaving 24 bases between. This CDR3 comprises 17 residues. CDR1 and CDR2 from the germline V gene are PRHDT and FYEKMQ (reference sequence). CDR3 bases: TGTGCCAGCAGCCCCGCGTCCCCCGGTACTGAAAAATACGAGCAGTACTTC. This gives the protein CASSPASPGTEKYEQYF.

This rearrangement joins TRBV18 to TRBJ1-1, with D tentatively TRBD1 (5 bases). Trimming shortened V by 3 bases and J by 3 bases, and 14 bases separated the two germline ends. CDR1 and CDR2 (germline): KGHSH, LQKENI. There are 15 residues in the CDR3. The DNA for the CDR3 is TGTGCCAGCTCACCGGCAAGGGGCATTGACACTGAAGCTTTCTTT. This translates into CASSPARGIDTEAFF. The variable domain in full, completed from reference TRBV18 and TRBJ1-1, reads NAGVMQNPRHLVRRRGQEARLRCSPMKGHSHVYWYRQLPEEGLKFMVYLQKENIIDESGMPKERFSAEFPKEGPSILRIQQVVRGDSAAYFCASSPARGIDTEAFFGQGTRLTVV.

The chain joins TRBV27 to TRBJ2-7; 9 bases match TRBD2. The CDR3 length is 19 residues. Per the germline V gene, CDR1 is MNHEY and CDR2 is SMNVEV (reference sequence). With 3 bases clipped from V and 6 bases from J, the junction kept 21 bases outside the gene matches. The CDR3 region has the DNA TGTGCCAGCAGTTTTGGAACGATGCGGCGGGGGGGCCTGTTCTCCGAGCAGTACTTC. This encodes CASSFGTMRRGGLFSEQYF.

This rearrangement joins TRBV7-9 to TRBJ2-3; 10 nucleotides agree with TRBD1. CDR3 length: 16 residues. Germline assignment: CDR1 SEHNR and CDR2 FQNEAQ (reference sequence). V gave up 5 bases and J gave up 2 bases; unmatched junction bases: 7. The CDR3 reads CASSAGTGDYTDTQYF. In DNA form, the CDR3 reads TGTGCCAGCAGCGCCGGGACAGGGGACTACACAGATACGCAGTATTTT.

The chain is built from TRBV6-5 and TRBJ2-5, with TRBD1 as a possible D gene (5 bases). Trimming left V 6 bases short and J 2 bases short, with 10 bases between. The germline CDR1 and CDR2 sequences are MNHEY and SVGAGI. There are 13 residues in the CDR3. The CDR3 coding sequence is TGTGCCAGCAGGGACATCAGACAAGAGACCCAGTACTTC. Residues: CASRDIRQETQYF.

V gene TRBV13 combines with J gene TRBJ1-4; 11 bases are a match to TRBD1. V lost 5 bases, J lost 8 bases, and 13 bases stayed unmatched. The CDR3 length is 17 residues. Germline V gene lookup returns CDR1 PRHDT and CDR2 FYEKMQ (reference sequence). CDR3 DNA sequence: TGTGCCAGCAGCCCCGGGGACAGGGGGTCTTCGGACGAAAAACTGTTTTTT. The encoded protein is CASSPGDRGSSDEKLFF.

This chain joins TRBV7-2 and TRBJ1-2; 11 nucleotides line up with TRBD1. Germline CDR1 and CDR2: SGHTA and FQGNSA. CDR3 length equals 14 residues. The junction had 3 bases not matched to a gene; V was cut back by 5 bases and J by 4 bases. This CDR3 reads CASSTGQGAYGYTF. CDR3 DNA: TGTGCCAGCAGCACAGGACAGGGGGCCTATGGCTACACCTTC.

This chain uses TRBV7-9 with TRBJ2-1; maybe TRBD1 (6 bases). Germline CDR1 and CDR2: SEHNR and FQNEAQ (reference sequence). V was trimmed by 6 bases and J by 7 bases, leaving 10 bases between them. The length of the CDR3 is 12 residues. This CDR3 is CASSRTANEQFF. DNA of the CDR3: TGTGCCAGCAGTCGGACAGCGAATGAGCAGTTCTTC.

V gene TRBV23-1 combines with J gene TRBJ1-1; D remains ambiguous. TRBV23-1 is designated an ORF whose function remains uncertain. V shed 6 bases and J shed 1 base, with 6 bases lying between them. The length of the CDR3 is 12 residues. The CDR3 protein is CASSGENTEAFF. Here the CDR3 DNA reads TGCGCCAGCAGCGGTGAGAACACTGAAGCTTTCTTT.

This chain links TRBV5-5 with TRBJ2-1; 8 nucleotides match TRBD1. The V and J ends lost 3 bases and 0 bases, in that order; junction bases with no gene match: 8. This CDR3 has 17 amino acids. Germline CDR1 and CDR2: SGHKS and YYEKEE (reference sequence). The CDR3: CASSWPRDRSSYNEQFF. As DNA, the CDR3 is TGTGCCAGCAGCTGGCCTCGGGACAGGAGCTCCTACAATGAGCAGTTCTTC.

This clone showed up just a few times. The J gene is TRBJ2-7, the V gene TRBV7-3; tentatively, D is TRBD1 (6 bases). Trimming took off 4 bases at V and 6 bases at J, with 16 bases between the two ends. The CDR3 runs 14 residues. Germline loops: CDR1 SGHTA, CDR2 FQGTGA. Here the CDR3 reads CASSSLDSRGEQYF. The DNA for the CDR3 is TGTGCCAGCAGCTCTTTGGACAGCCGGGGCGAGCAGTACTTC.

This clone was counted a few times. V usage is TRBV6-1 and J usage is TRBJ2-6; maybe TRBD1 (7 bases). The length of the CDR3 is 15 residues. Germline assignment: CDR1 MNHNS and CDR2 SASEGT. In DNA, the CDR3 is TGTGCTGGGGCAGGGGGGAGCTCTGGGGCCAACGTCCTGACTTTC. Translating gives CAGAGGSSGANVLTF.

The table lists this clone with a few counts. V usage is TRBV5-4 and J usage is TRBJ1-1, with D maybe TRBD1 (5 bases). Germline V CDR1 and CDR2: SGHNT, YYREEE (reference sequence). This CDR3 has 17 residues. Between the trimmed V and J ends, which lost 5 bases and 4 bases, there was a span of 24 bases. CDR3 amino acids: CASSRAGSLPGITEAFF. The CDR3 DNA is TGTGCCAGCAGTCGGGCGGGGTCACTGCCAGGGATCACTGAAGCTTTCTTT.

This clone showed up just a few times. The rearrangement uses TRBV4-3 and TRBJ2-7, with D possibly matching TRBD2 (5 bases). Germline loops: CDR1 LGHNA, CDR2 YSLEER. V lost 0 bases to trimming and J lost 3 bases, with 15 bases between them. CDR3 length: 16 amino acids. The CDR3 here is CASSQEEAGRGYEQYF. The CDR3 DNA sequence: TGCGCCAGCAGCCAAGAAGAGGCAGGTCGGGGCTACGAGCAGTACTTC.

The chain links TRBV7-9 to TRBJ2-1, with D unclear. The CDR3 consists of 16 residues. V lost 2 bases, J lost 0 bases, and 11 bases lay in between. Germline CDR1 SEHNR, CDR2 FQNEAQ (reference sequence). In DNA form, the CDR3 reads TGTGCCAGCAGCTTATTCGGGTCCGGCTCCTACAATGAGCAGTTCTTC. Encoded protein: CASSLFGSGSYNEQFF.

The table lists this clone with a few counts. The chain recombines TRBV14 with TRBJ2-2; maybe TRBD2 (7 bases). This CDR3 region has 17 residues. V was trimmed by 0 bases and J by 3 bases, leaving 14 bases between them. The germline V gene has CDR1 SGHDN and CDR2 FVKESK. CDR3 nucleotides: TGTGCCAGCAGCCAAGAGGTGCGGGGGCCATACACCGGGGAGCTGTTTTTT. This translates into CASSQEVRGPYTGELFF.

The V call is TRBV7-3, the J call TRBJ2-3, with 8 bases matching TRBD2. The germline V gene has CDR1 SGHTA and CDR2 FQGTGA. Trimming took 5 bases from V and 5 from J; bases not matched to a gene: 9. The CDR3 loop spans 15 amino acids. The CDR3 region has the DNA TGTGCCAGCAGCCCCCGGGGGGGCCGCGGAGATACGCAGTATTTT. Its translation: CASSPRGGRGDTQYF.

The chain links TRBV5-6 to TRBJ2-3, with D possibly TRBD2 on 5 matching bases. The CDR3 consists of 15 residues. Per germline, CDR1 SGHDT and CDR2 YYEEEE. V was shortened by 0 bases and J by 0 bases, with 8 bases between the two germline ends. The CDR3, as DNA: TGTGCCAGCAGCTTGGGTCGCGGGAGCACAGATACGCAGTATTTT. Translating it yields CASSLGRGSTDTQYF. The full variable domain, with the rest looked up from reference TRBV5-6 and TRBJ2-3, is DAGVTQSPTHLIKTRGQQVTLRCSPKSGHDTVSWYQQALGQGPQFIFQYYEEEERQRGNFPDRFSGHQFPNYSSELNVNALLLGDSALYLCASSLGRGSTDTQYFGPGTRLTVL.